This T cell receptor beta chain was obtained from a study of T cells in Graves' hyperthyroidism and ophthalmopathy. Across the study: The authors collected peripheral blood at initial diagnosis, before any treatment. Study-level findings and limits: Most clonotypes that expanded in the thyroid above 0.001 also showed up in blood.

Points on this clonotype: Its antigen is not known.

Germline CDR1 is SQVTM and CDR2 is ANQGSEA. There are 11 residues in the CDR3. A 10 ml volume of fresh peripheral blood provided the PBMCs. The CDR3 regions of TCR beta were amplified from RNA transcripts. The HTBI set primed first-round TCR CDR3 RT-PCR. One entry per CDR3 protein, called by TCRdb with MiXCR from the multiplex PCR reads. Here the sample spans 500,000 to 600,000 distinct CDR3 sequences, just under 20% being singletons. This sequence joins TRBV29-1 and TRBJ1-2, with D perhaps TRBD1 (6 bases). Sample: blood. This clonotype was obtained from a middle-aged man with Graves' ophthalmopathy. The CDR3 loop is CSVGGGYGYTF. CDR3 bases: TGCAGTGTCGGGGGCGGGTATGGCTACACCTTC. Looking up the rest from reference TRBV29-1 and TRBJ1-2 gives the full variable domain: SAVISQKPSRDICQRGTSLTIQCQVDSQVTMMFWYRQQPGQSLTLIATANQGSEATYESGFVIDKFPISRPNLTFSTLTVSNMSPEDSSIYLCSVGGGYGYTFGSGTRLTVV.